This T cell receptor (beta chain) was found in a study of control samples from healthy donors and cancer patients. The CDR3 runs to 15 residues. Trimming took 1 base from V and 3 from J; bases not matched to a gene: 1. CDR1 is SEHNR and CDR2 is FQNEAQ in the germline V gene (reference sequence). Using immunoSEQ multiplex PCR, the repertoire was profiled, and TCRdb retains in-frame clones only, with some absent. The sample consists of about 15,000 clones, 85% to 90% of them appearing once. This receptor was taken from a man aged 55 to 70 with head and neck cancer. Sequencing used PBMCs. V and J are TRBV7-9 and TRBJ1-5; TRBD1 aligns across 9 bases. CDR3 sequence: CASSLGDRDNQPQHF. The DNA for the CDR3 is TGTGCCAGCAGCTTAGGGGACAGGGACAATCAGCCCCAGCATTTT.